This is a list of T cell receptor beta chains from one sample in a study of CD8+CD57+ T cells in acquired aplastic anemia. TCRdb processed the reads anew with MiXCR; each CDR3 protein has one entry. The table lists 450,000 to 600,000 distinct CDR3 sequences, approximately 32% of them singletons. The sequenced material came from sorted CD4+, CD8+, or CD8+CD57+ T cells (not recorded which) from PBMCs. These receptors all stem from a human donor with aplastic anemia. Both conserved end residues are part of each CDR3. The D gene is left open where the match is weak. Clone size is not always given. Where it is, it says once, few, many or a class for expanded clones.

d_gene: .; abundance: .; v_gene: TRBV2; j_gene: TRBJ1-5; CDR3aa: CASMRQGPINQPQHF; CDR3nt: TGTGCCAGCATGAGGCAGGGGCCTATCAATCAGCCCCAGCATTTT
d_gene: .; abundance: once; v_gene: TRBV2; j_gene: TRBJ1-2; CDR3aa: CASSEDQGDYGYTF; CDR3nt: TGTGCCAGCAGTGAAGACCAGGGTGACTATGGCTACACCTTC
d_gene: TRBD1; abundance: .; v_gene: TRBV2; j_gene: TRBJ1-5; CDR3aa: CTSSPRARDRYSNQPQHF; CDR3nt: TGTACCAGCTCACCACGCGCCCGGGACAGATATAGCAATCAGCCCCAGCATTTT
d_gene: .; abundance: once; v_gene: TRBV20-1; j_gene: TRBJ1-5; CDR3aa: CSARDGQYSNQPQHF; CDR3nt: TGCAGTGCTCGCGATGGACAGTATAGCAATCAGCCCCAGCATTTT
d_gene: TRBD1; abundance: .; v_gene: TRBV25-1; j_gene: TRBJ1-2; CDR3aa: CASSRTGGGNTF; CDR3nt: TGTGCCAGCAGTAGGACAGGGGGTGGAAACACCTTC
d_gene: .; abundance: many; v_gene: TRBV29-1; j_gene: TRBJ1-1; CDR3aa: CSVAVTTEAFF; CDR3nt: TGCAGCGTGGCAGTCACCACTGAAGCTTTCTTT
d_gene: TRBD1; abundance: .; v_gene: TRBV2; j_gene: TRBJ1-2; CDR3aa: CASKEDREVNYGYTF; CDR3nt: TGTGCCAGCAAAGAGGACAGGGAAGTTAACTATGGCTACACCTTC
d_gene: .; abundance: .; v_gene: TRBV2; j_gene: TRBJ2-6; CDR3aa: CASSEPFSGANVLTF; CDR3nt: TGTGCCAGCAGTGAACCGTTCTCTGGGGCCAACGTCCTGACTTTC
d_gene: .; abundance: .; v_gene: TRBV5-8; j_gene: TRBJ1-4; CDR3aa: CAAGRGVLQGEKLFF; CDR3nt: TGTGCCGCTGGCCGGGGGGTGCTGCAGGGGGAAAAACTGTTTTTT
d_gene: .; abundance: .; v_gene: TRBV5-1; j_gene: TRBJ2-1; CDR3aa: CASSLAAGGGYSEQFF; CDR3nt: TGCGCCAGCAGCTTGGCCGCTGGGGGTGGATACAGTGAGCAGTTCTTC
d_gene: TRBD1; abundance: many; v_gene: TRBV2; j_gene: TRBJ2-1; CDR3aa: CASSWDRVNNEQFF; CDR3nt: TGTGCCAGCAGCTGGGACAGGGTGAACAATGAGCAGTTCTTC
d_gene: .; abundance: many; v_gene: TRBV5-6; j_gene: TRBJ1-2; CDR3aa: CASSLGRASTGYTF; CDR3nt: TGTGCCAGCAGCTTGGGCCGCGCGAGTACTGGCTACACCTTC
d_gene: .; abundance: many; v_gene: TRBV9; j_gene: TRBJ2-7; CDR3aa: CASSKGTQYEQYF; CDR3nt: TGTGCCAGCAGCAAGGGGACCCAATACGAGCAGTACTTC
d_gene: .; abundance: .; v_gene: TRBV11-2; j_gene: TRBJ2-3; CDR3aa: CASSLVGDSSTDTQYF; CDR3nt: TGTGCCAGCAGCTTAGTCGGCGACAGCAGCACAGATACGCAGTATTTT
d_gene: TRBD2; abundance: many; v_gene: TRBV2; j_gene: TRBJ2-3; CDR3aa: CASGGGTDTQYF; CDR3nt: TGTGCCAGCGGGGGGGGCACAGATACGCAGTATTTT
d_gene: TRBD2; abundance: .; v_gene: TRBV20-1; j_gene: TRBJ2-5; CDR3aa: CSAVSGGEFGETQYF; CDR3nt: TGCAGTGCGGTTAGCGGGGGTGAGTTTGGAGAGACCCAGTACTTC
d_gene: TRBD1; abundance: .; v_gene: TRBV7-8; j_gene: TRBJ1-1; CDR3aa: CASTDRADTEAFF; CDR3nt: TGTGCCAGCACCGACAGGGCCGACACTGAAGCTTTCTTT
d_gene: TRBD1; abundance: few; v_gene: TRBV6-1; j_gene: TRBJ1-5; CDR3aa: CASRDRGQAGNQPQHF; CDR3nt: TGTGCCAGCAGGGACAGGGGGCAGGCAGGCAATCAGCCCCAGCATTTT
d_gene: TRBD1; abundance: .; v_gene: TRBV10-3; j_gene: TRBJ1-1; CDR3aa: CASSGQGPSTEAFF; CDR3nt: TGTGCCAGCAGTGGACAGGGCCCTAGCACTGAAGCTTTCTTT
d_gene: TRBD1; abundance: .; v_gene: TRBV30; j_gene: TRBJ1-3; CDR3aa: CAWSVGQGNTIYF; CDR3nt: TGTGCCTGGAGTGTGGGACAGGGAAACACCATATATTTT
d_gene: .; abundance: .; v_gene: TRBV7-2; j_gene: TRBJ2-5; CDR3aa: CASREGQETQYF; CDR3nt: TGTGCCAGCAGGGAGGGGCAAGAGACCCAGTACTTC
d_gene: TRBD1; abundance: many; v_gene: TRBV29-1; j_gene: TRBJ2-7; CDR3aa: CSVATGWSSEQYF; CDR3nt: TGCAGCGTTGCGACAGGGTGGTCTAGCGAGCAGTACTTC
d_gene: TRBD1; abundance: many; v_gene: TRBV10-1; j_gene: TRBJ2-5; CDR3aa: CASRGDRVFETQYF; CDR3nt: TGCGCCAGCAGGGGGGACAGGGTTTTCGAGACCCAGTACTTC
d_gene: TRBD2; abundance: .; v_gene: TRBV14; j_gene: TRBJ2-1; CDR3aa: CASSQDGPSGRATHEQFF; CDR3nt: TGTGCCAGCAGCCAAGACGGTCCTAGCGGGAGGGCCACTCATGAGCAGTTCTTC
d_gene: .; abundance: many; v_gene: TRBV5-6; j_gene: TRBJ2-3; CDR3aa: CASKWAQDTQYF; CDR3nt: TGTGCCAGCAAGTGGGCACAAGATACGCAGTATTTT
d_gene: .; abundance: .; v_gene: TRBV25-1; j_gene: TRBJ2-5; CDR3aa: CASSWGPDRQTQYF; CDR3nt: TGTGCCAGCAGTTGGGGACCGGACCGGCAGACCCAGTACTTC
d_gene: .; abundance: .; v_gene: TRBV24-1; j_gene: TRBJ2-1; CDR3aa: CASSLVGGLNEQFF; CDR3nt: TGTGCCAGCAGTTTAGTTGGAGGTTTGAATGAGCAGTTCTTC
d_gene: TRBD2; abundance: .; v_gene: TRBV12-3/TRBV12-4; j_gene: TRBJ2-5; CDR3aa: CASRAGGSQYF; CDR3nt: TGTGCCAGCAGGGCGGGGGGGTCCCAGTACTTC
d_gene: TRBD2; abundance: .; v_gene: TRBV20-1; j_gene: TRBJ2-2; CDR3aa: CSAKPSGRETGELFF; CDR3nt: TGCAGTGCTAAACCTAGCGGGAGAGAGACCGGGGAGCTGTTTTTT
d_gene: .; abundance: .; v_gene: TRBV7-9; j_gene: TRBJ1-4; CDR3aa: CASSLKGDIRKLFF; CDR3nt: TGTGCCAGCAGCTTAAAGGGGGACATCCGAAAACTGTTTTTT
d_gene: .; abundance: many; v_gene: TRBV2; j_gene: TRBJ1-1; CDR3aa: CARNYRTTLDTEAFF; CDR3nt: TGTGCCAGAAACTACCGGACGACTCTAGACACTGAAGCTTTCTTT
d_gene: TRBD1; abundance: .; v_gene: TRBV19; j_gene: TRBJ1-2; CDR3aa: CASIESLSGTGGEGYGYTF; CDR3nt: TGTGCCAGTATTGAATCCCTCTCCGGGACAGGGGGCGAGGGCTATGGCTACACCTTC
d_gene: TRBD1; abundance: many; v_gene: TRBV20-1; j_gene: TRBJ2-7; CDR3aa: CSAHRGLVEQYF; CDR3nt: TGCAGTGCCCACAGGGGGCTAGTCGAGCAGTACTTC
d_gene: .; abundance: many; v_gene: TRBV5-1; j_gene: TRBJ2-7; CDR3aa: CASSLAVTNHEQYF; CDR3nt: TGCGCCAGCAGCCTGGCCGTGACTAACCACGAGCAGTACTTC
d_gene: TRBD1; abundance: .; v_gene: TRBV20-1; j_gene: TRBJ2-7; CDR3aa: CSARGGELDRGYEQYF; CDR3nt: TGCAGTGCTAGAGGGGGGGAGCTGGACAGGGGCTACGAGCAGTACTTC
d_gene: .; abundance: .; v_gene: TRBV10-1; j_gene: TRBJ2-3; CDR3aa: CASDSTDMQYF; CDR3nt: TGCGCCAGCGACAGCACAGATATGCAGTATTTT
d_gene: .; abundance: .; v_gene: TRBV10-2; j_gene: TRBJ2-3; CDR3aa: CAIRVASRSADTQYF; CDR3nt: TGCGCCATCAGGGTGGCTAGCCGTAGCGCAGATACGCAGTATTTT
d_gene: .; abundance: few; v_gene: TRBV27; j_gene: TRBJ2-3; CDR3aa: CASSLTRSTDTQYF; CDR3nt: TGTGCCAGCAGTTTAACACGTAGCACAGATACGCAGTATTTT
d_gene: .; abundance: few; v_gene: TRBV9; j_gene: TRBJ1-3; CDR3aa: CASSVGDPGMGNTIYF; CDR3nt: TGTGCCAGCAGCGTAGGTGACCCAGGGATGGGAAACACCATATATTTT
d_gene: .; abundance: many; v_gene: TRBV19; j_gene: TRBJ1-3; CDR3aa: CASSLAAFSGNTIYF; CDR3nt: TGTGCCAGTAGCCTCGCGGCCTTCTCTGGAAACACCATATATTTT
d_gene: TRBD2; abundance: many; v_gene: TRBV2; j_gene: TRBJ2-3; CDR3aa: CASGEGLSTDTQYF; CDR3nt: TGTGCCAGCGGGGAGGGCCTTAGCACAGATACGCAGTATTTT
d_gene: .; abundance: many; v_gene: TRBV29-1; j_gene: TRBJ1-1; CDR3aa: CSVAGSTEAFF; CDR3nt: TGCAGCGTTGCCGGTTCGACTGAAGCTTTCTTT
d_gene: .; abundance: many; v_gene: TRBV5-1; j_gene: TRBJ1-2; CDR3aa: CASSLGQVDYGYTF; CDR3nt: TGCGCCAGCAGCTTGGGACAGGTAGACTATGGCTACACCTTC
d_gene: .; abundance: few; v_gene: TRBV9; j_gene: TRBJ1-5; CDR3aa: CASSVDGGHGQPQHF; CDR3nt: TGTGCCAGCAGCGTAGACGGAGGGCATGGTCAGCCCCAGCATTTT
d_gene: .; abundance: once; v_gene: TRBV29-1; j_gene: TRBJ2-3; CDR3aa: CSGLSGASTDTQYF; CDR3nt: TGCAGCGGACTATCGGGGGCTAGCACAGATACGCAGTATTTT
d_gene: .; abundance: many; v_gene: TRBV14; j_gene: TRBJ2-7; CDR3aa: CASSQVGYEQYF; CDR3nt: TGTGCCAGCAGCCAAGTTGGTTACGAGCAGTACTTC
d_gene: .; abundance: many; v_gene: TRBV20-1; j_gene: TRBJ1-6; CDR3aa: CSASRGLDNSPLHF; CDR3nt: TGCAGTGCTAGTAGAGGACTAGATAATTCACCCCTCCACTTT
d_gene: .; abundance: .; v_gene: TRBV19; j_gene: TRBJ1-2; CDR3aa: CASSGGRSIYGYTF; CDR3nt: TGTGCCAGTAGTGGGGGACGGAGCATCTATGGCTACACCTTC
d_gene: .; abundance: .; v_gene: TRBV9; j_gene: TRBJ2-2; CDR3aa: CASSVVVSSGTGELFF; CDR3nt: TGTGCCAGCAGCGTAGTAGTTAGTAGCGGCACCGGGGAGCTGTTTTTT
d_gene: TRBD1; abundance: many; v_gene: TRBV2; j_gene: TRBJ1-2; CDR3aa: CASSQLGGADGYTF; CDR3nt: TGTGCCAGCAGTCAGTTAGGGGGCGCCGACGGCTACACCTTC
d_gene: .; abundance: .; v_gene: TRBV5-1; j_gene: TRBJ1-5; CDR3aa: CASSLDPGGPYSNQPQHF; CDR3nt: TGCGCCAGCAGCTTGGACCCCGGAGGGCCCTATAGCAATCAGCCCCAGCATTTT
d_gene: TRBD2; abundance: .; v_gene: TRBV19; j_gene: TRBJ2-1; CDR3aa: CASSTLSTSGRWNEQFF; CDR3nt: TGTGCCAGTAGTACTCTATCGACTAGCGGGAGGTGGAATGAGCAGTTCTTC
d_gene: TRBD1; abundance: many; v_gene: TRBV2; j_gene: TRBJ1-6; CDR3aa: CASSDRTGGSPLHF; CDR3nt: TGTGCCAGCAGTGATCGGACAGGGGGGTCACCCCTCCACTTT
d_gene: .; abundance: few; v_gene: TRBV30; j_gene: TRBJ2-7; CDR3aa: CAWRGTLEQYF; CDR3nt: TGTGCCTGGAGGGGGACCTTGGAGCAGTACTTC
d_gene: .; abundance: many; v_gene: TRBV7-2; j_gene: TRBJ2-3; CDR3aa: CASSLAFTDTQYF; CDR3nt: TGTGCCAGCAGCTTAGCTTTCACAGATACGCAGTATTTT